This TCR beta chain originates from a study of blood T cell repertoires in COVID-19. Study summary: Sites across the United States, Italy and Spain contributed samples from acute and convalescent COVID-19. Sources were T cells, B-cell-depleted T cells, or PBMCs; the material itself was cDNA or gDNA.

The CDR3 is 11 amino acids. Germline lookup yields CDR1 ENHRY and CDR2 SYGVKD. V gave up 3 bases and J gave up 8 bases, with 7 bases separating them. Original methodology: Reference gene primer amplification gave nucleated cell count estimates. Assay used: immunoSEQ multiplex PCR; TCRdb lists only in-frame clones, some missing. That table gives V, J and clone size, and the DNA gave D and trimming. The sample lists 300,000 to 350,000 clones, about nine tenths occurring once. The receptor was isolated from a man aged 18-30 years with active or convalescent COVID-19. This chain links TRBV10-3 with TRBJ1-2; possible D gene TRBD1, 5 bases. The sequenced sample consisted of peripheral blood. CDR3 residues: CAISDTGGYTF. In DNA form, the CDR3 reads TGTGCCATCAGTGATACAGGAGGCTACACCTTC.